Listed below are T cell receptor beta chains from one sample, sequenced in a study of vaccination effects on CD4 cells after COVID-19. Antigens of these TCRs are unknown. TCRdb's copy holds only in-frame clones and misses some; the assay was immunoSEQ multiplex PCR. The data show about 70,000 clones, about 74% seen once. Specimen: CD4+ T cells from PBMCs cultured without peptide, collected before COVID-19 vaccination. The source of these receptors is a human donor who received a COVID-19 vaccine. CDR3s include the opening cysteine and the closing phenylalanine or tryptophan. The D gene is left open where the match is weak.

V | D | CDR3
TRBV3-1/TRBV3-2 | TRBD1 | CASSQGLVGTENSPLHF
TRBV12-3/TRBV12-4 | NA | CALREGSSTEAFF
TRBV15 | NA | CATSREAVTGELFF
TRBV19 | TRBD2 | CATSEGREGDTQYF
TRBV5-1 | TRBD1 | CASSLSRGIGTGELFF
TRBV6-5 | NA | CASSPGTVISF
TRBV20-1 | NA | CSASFTGSRNEKLFF
TRBV7-8 | TRBD2 | CASSLRGGWGLQFF
TRBV2 | NA | CARGRLLNTGELFF
TRBV6-5 | NA | CASRRQANYGYTF